The rows below give T cell receptor beta chains drawn from one sample of a study of shared clonotypes between healthy human individuals. Method: immunoSEQ multiplex PCR; TCRdb's copy keeps in-frame clones and lacks some. The sample has approximately 2.5 million clones; approximately 93% are singletons. Sequencing used naive CD4+ T cells from PBMCs. The receptor set was obtained from a man aged 18 to 30 in good health. Some clones in this sample may be carry-over from other donors' samples. Both conserved end residues are part of each CDR3. A D gene is named only where the DNA matches it firmly. The size field is filled for only some rows; it gives once, few, many or a size class.

J gene	clone size	D gene	V gene	CDR3 DNA	CDR3 protein
TRBJ1-4	.	.	TRBV30	TGTGCCTGGAGTATGCAGGGGTCGGAAAAACTGTTTTTT	CAWSMQGSEKLFF
TRBJ1-2	.	TRBD1	TRBV9	TGTGCCAGCAGTGAGGGGGCAGTTAACTATGGCTACACCTTC	CASSEGAVNYGYTF
TRBJ2-7	.	.	TRBV28	TGTGCCAGCAGTACCCCGAGCTCCTACGAGCAGTACTTC	CASSTPSSYEQYF
TRBJ1-5	.	.	TRBV5-1	TGCGCCAGCAGCGGGGGGGTGCAGGGACAGCCCCAGCATTTT	CASSGGVQGQPQHF
TRBJ1-3	.	.	TRBV6-5	TGTGCCAGCAGTACTGCCCGACGGGGAAACACCATATATTTT	CASSTARRGNTIYF
TRBJ2-7	.	.	TRBV4-3	TGCGCCAGCAGCCAAGATTCGCCAGGGGCCTACGAGCAGTACTTC	CASSQDSPGAYEQYF
TRBJ2-1	once	TRBD1	TRBV5-1	TGCGCCAGCAGCTTGGCGGGGGTCGGACAGGGATCCTACAATGAGCAGTTCTTC	CASSLAGVGQGSYNEQFF
TRBJ2-1	.	.	TRBV28	TGTGCCAGCATTACGACAGGACTCTACAATGAGCAGTTCTTC	CASITTGLYNEQFF
TRBJ2-2	.	.	TRBV7-2	TGTGCCAGCAGCTTATCTGCGGCCGGGGAGCTGTTTTTT	CASSLSAAGELFF
TRBJ1-4	few	.	TRBV30	TGTGCCTGGGGCGATGAAAAACTGTTTTTT	CAWGDEKLFF
TRBJ1-2	.	.	TRBV7-2	TGTGCCAGCAGCTTAGGGGTTTATGGCTACACCTTC	CASSLGVYGYTF
TRBJ1-5	.	.	TRBV5-5	TGTGCCAGCAGCTTGGGGCAAACTGGGCCCCAGCATTTT	CASSLGQTGPQHF
TRBJ2-7	.	.	TRBV29-1	TGCAGCGTCAAAATTAGCTACGAGCAGTACTTC	CSVKISYEQYF
TRBJ2-3	.	TRBD2	TRBV7-2	TGTGCCAGCAGCTTAGCGATGTCAGCGGGAGACAGCACAGATACGCAGTATTTT	CASSLAMSAGDSTDTQYF
TRBJ1-5	.	TRBD1	TRBV2	TGTGCCAGCAGCTGGGACAGGGCCAATCAGCCCCAGCATTTT	CASSWDRANQPQHF